Following are 22 T cell receptor beta chains from one sample sequenced in a study of T cell changes during pregnancy in multiple sclerosis. Some clones are missing from TCRdb's copy, which holds only in-frame ones; the method was immunoSEQ multiplex PCR. This sample carries tens of thousands of clones, just over 90% of them seen once, and the ten largest clones take more than 1.5%. The source was peripheral blood, collected after pregnancy. All receptors derive from a female donor with multiple sclerosis, enrolled in a pregnancy study.

The chain has TRBV13 and TRBJ2-1, with D perhaps matching TRBD2 (5 bases). The CDR3 consists of 15 residues. Germline CDR1 is PRHDT and CDR2 is FYEKMQ (reference sequence). V lost 1 base and J 3 bases, leaving 10 bases between the germline ends. The DNA of the CDR3 is TGTGCCAGCAGCTTAGATCTAGCTAGCTACAATGAGCAGTTCTTC. Residues: CASSLDLASYNEQFF.

The chain has TRBV28 and TRBJ1-2, with D perhaps matching TRBD1 (5 bases). CDR1 is MDHEN, CDR2 SYDVKM, per germline. Trimming removed 4 bases from V and 4 bases from J, with 7 bases in between. The CDR3 totals 12 residues. CDR3 DNA: TGTGCCAGCAGTTACAGGAGCTATGGCTACACCTTC. Its translation: CASSYRSYGYTF.

This chain links TRBV5-1 with TRBJ1-1; D remains ambiguous. V gave up 1 base and J gave up 6 bases, with 13 bases separating them. Germline V gene data show CDR1 as SGHRS and CDR2 as YFSETQ. The CDR3 sequence is 14 residues long. This CDR3 reads CASSLSHRLPEAFF. The CDR3 DNA reads TGCGCCAGCAGCTTGTCCCACCGGTTGCCTGAAGCTTTCTTT.

This chain connects TRBV11-3 to TRBJ2-2; D is possibly TRBD1 (6 bases). V was clipped by 0 bases and J by 4 bases, with 18 bases between them. Per the germline V gene, CDR1 is SGHNT and CDR2 is YENEEA. This CDR3 has 18 residues. In nucleotides, the CDR3 is TGTGCCAGCAGCTTAGATGGATCCAGGGACAAGAGCACCGGGGAGCTGTTTTTT. It is translated as CASSLDGSRDKSTGELFF. The full variable domain, completed using reference TRBV11-3 and TRBJ2-2, is EAGVVQSPRYKIIEKKQPVAFWCNPISGHNTLYWYLQNLGQGPELLIRYENEEAVDDSQLPKDRFSAERLKGVDSTLKIQPAELGDSAVYLCASSLDGSRDKSTGELFFGEGSRLTVL.

This chain joins TRBV7-6 and TRBJ2-7; TRBD2 aligns across 7 bases. Germline V CDR1 and CDR2: SGHVS, FNYEAQ. The CDR3 contains 15 residues. With V trimmed by 5 bases and J by 7 bases, 14 bases remained unmatched. The CDR3 loop reads CASSVGGGPIWEQYF. In DNA form, the CDR3 reads TGTGCCAGCAGCGTGGGGGGAGGGCCTATTTGGGAGCAGTACTTC. Full variable domain (outside the CDR3, taken from reference TRBV7-6 and TRBJ2-7): GAGVSQSPRYKVTKRGQDVALRCDPISGHVSLYWYRQALGQGPEFLTYFNYEAQQDKSGLPNDRFSAERPEGSISTLTIQRTEQRDSAMYRCASSVGGGPIWEQYFGPGTRLTVT.

The chain has TRBV4-3 and TRBJ2-1; 8 nucleotides line up with TRBD2. CDR3 size: 17 residues. Germline trimming cut 0 bases from V and 0 bases from J; bases unmatched to any gene: 4. Germline CDR1 LGHNA, CDR2 YSLEER. As DNA, the CDR3 is TGCGCCAGCAGCCAAGATAGGGGGACTAGCTCCTACAATGAGCAGTTCTTC. This encodes CASSQDRGTSSYNEQFF.

The V call is TRBV29-1, the J call TRBJ1-5; TRBD1 matches 11 bases. The CDR3 loop spans 12 amino acids. From germline, CDR1 is SQVTM and CDR2 ANQGSEA. V dropped 5 bases and J dropped 9; count of bases not matched to a gene: 3. The CDR3 DNA is TGCAGCGTTACCGGGACAGGGGGGCCCCAGCATTTT. Translating it yields CSVTGTGGPQHF. Complete variable domain (other parts from reference TRBV29-1 and TRBJ1-5): SAVISQKPSRDICQRGTSLTIQCQVDSQVTMMFWYRQQPGQSLTLIATANQGSEATYESGFVIDKFPISRPNLTFSTLTVSNMSPEDSSIYLCSVTGTGGPQHFGDGTRLSIL.

The gene calls are TRBV5-1 and TRBJ2-3, with TRBD2 matching 10 bases. V lost 0 bases to trimming and J lost 4 bases; unmatched junction nucleotides: 8. The CDR3 totals 17 residues. CDR1 is SGHRS and CDR2 is YFSETQ in the germline V gene. Here the CDR3 DNA reads TGCGCCAGCAGCTTGGCCCCTAGCGGGAGTTCGGCAGATACGCAGTATTTT. This sequence encodes CASSLAPSGSSADTQYF.

This rearrangement joins TRBV11-2 to TRBJ2-5, with 9 bases aligning to TRBD1. The CDR3 extends over 15 amino acids. Trimming at V came to 5 bases and at J to 5 bases, leaving 9 bases not matched to a gene. Looked up from germline, CDR1 is SGHAT and CDR2 is FQNNGV. This chain's CDR3 is CASSPADRGDETQYF. Here the CDR3 DNA reads TGTGCCAGCAGCCCTGCGGACAGGGGCGACGAGACCCAGTACTTC.

The rearrangement uses TRBV4-3 and TRBJ2-6; D unclear. The CDR3 sequence is 17 residues long. The germline gives CDR1 LGHNA, CDR2 YSLEER. Trimming removed 0 bases at V and 0 bases at J, with 9 bases between. The CDR3 DNA follows: TGCGCCAGCAGCCAAGAGTGGAGCCGCTCTGGGGCCAACGTCCTGACTTTC. This sequence encodes CASSQEWSRSGANVLTF.

Here the CDR3 reads CASSVAVGTDTQYF. The CDR3 region has the DNA TGTGCCAGCAGCGTAGCGGTCGGGACAGATACGCAGTATTTT. The rearrangement uses TRBV9 and TRBJ2-3; D is undetermined. The CDR3 length is 14 residues. The germline V gene has CDR1 SGDLS and CDR2 YYNGEE. V gave up 0 bases and J gave up 3 bases, with 8 bases separating them. Full variable domain (outside the CDR3, taken from reference TRBV9 and TRBJ2-3): DSGVTQTPKHLITATGQRVTLRCSPRSGDLSVYWYQQSLDQGLQFLIQYYNGEERAKGNILERFSAQQFPDLHSELNLSSLELGDSALYFCASSVAVGTDTQYFGPGTRLTVL.

CDR3 residues: CASSGPRSSYNEQFF. CDR3 DNA: TGTGCCAGTAGTGGTCCCCGGAGCTCCTACAATGAGCAGTTCTTC. V and J are TRBV19 and TRBJ2-1; no clear D gene. Germline-derived CDR1 and CDR2 are LNHDA and SQIVND (reference sequence). V shed 5 bases and J shed 0 bases, with 11 bases lying between them. The CDR3 spans 15 residues.

The V call is TRBV2, the J call TRBJ2-7; maybe TRBD2 (5 bases). Germline V gene data show CDR1 as SNHLY and CDR2 as FYNNEI. Trimming removed 6 bases at V and 4 bases at J, with 10 bases between. CDR3 length: 12 amino acids. The CDR3 DNA is TGTGCCAGCAGGGAGGACTTATACGAGCAGTACTTC. This codes for CASREDLYEQYF.

The chain uses TRBV7-9 and TRBJ1-3; 7 bases are shared with TRBD1. This CDR3 has 15 amino acids. Germline lookup yields CDR1 SEHNR and CDR2 FQNEAQ (reference sequence). Losses at the gene ends were 5 bases for V and 7 bases for J; bases not matched to a gene: 11. CDR3 amino acids: CASSPQDRDRNTIYF. Written as DNA, the CDR3 is TGTGCCAGCAGCCCACAAGACAGGGATCGGAACACCATATATTTT.

Judged by abundance, this clone is medium-sized. The CDR3 reads CASSPGTIQFF. The CDR3 DNA reads TGTGCCAGCAGCCCCGGGACTATTCAGTTCTTC. The chain joins TRBV5-4 to TRBJ2-1, with 7 bases that match TRBD2. The germline V gene encodes CDR1 SGHNT and CDR2 YYREEE (reference sequence). The CDR3 has 11 amino acids. Trimming at V came to 4 bases and at J to 13 bases, leaving 5 bases not matched to a gene.

The rearrangement links TRBV5-6 to TRBJ1-2, with 9 bases lining up with TRBD1. Losses at the gene ends were 7 bases for V and 4 bases for J; bases not matched to a gene: 8. Germline loops: CDR1 SGHDT, CDR2 YYEEEE. CDR3 length: 14 amino acids. The CDR3 is CASHRQGGSYGYTF. DNA of the CDR3: TGTGCCAGCCACAGACAGGGGGGGAGCTATGGCTACACCTTC.

The chain is built from TRBV2 and TRBJ2-1; tentatively, D is TRBD2 (5 bases). Germline assignment: CDR1 SNHLY and CDR2 FYNNEI. V was shortened by 4 bases and J by 7 bases, with 17 bases between the two germline ends. The CDR3 spans 15 residues. The CDR3 DNA follows: TGTGCCAGCAGTGGGATAGAGAGGGTGGGGAATGAGCAGTTCTTC. Translation: CASSGIERVGNEQFF.

The chain links TRBV5-5 to TRBJ2-6; D unclear. V lost 4 bases and J 1 base, leaving 6 bases between the germline ends. The length of the CDR3 is 14 residues. Germline CDR1 and CDR2: SGHKS and YYEKEE (reference sequence). The chain's CDR3 is CASSVVSGANVLTF. Written as DNA, the CDR3 is TGTGCCAGCAGCGTAGTATCTGGGGCCAACGTCCTGACTTTC.

The chain recombines TRBV7-8 with TRBJ2-1; D may be TRBD2 (6 bases). This CDR3 has 13 amino acids. Germline CDR1 reads SGHVS; CDR2 reads FQNEAQ. Between the trimmed V and J ends, which lost 5 bases and 5 bases, there was a span of 10 bases. This CDR3 reads CASSPRLDNEQFF. The DNA for the CDR3 is TGTGCCAGCAGCCCTAGACTAGACAATGAGCAGTTCTTC.

V usage is TRBV11-3 and J usage is TRBJ2-3, with D perhaps matching TRBD2 (6 bases). The CDR3 runs to 16 residues. CDR1 and CDR2 (germline): SGHNT, YENEEA. V was clipped by 5 bases and J by 2 bases, with 17 bases between them. The CDR3 spells CASSPGRLSHTDTQYF. In DNA form, the CDR3 reads TGTGCCAGCAGCCCCGGGAGACTTTCGCACACAGATACGCAGTATTTT.

The J gene is TRBJ1-2, the V gene TRBV19, with 7 bases matching TRBD1. Germline V gene sequence: CDR1 LNHDA, CDR2 SQIVND (reference sequence). Unmatched junction bases numbered 16, after V lost 3 bases and J lost 6 bases. This CDR3 contains 17 residues. The CDR3 sequence: CASSMIGPSDRVDGYTF. CDR3 sequence (DNA): TGTGCCAGTAGTATGATTGGACCATCCGACAGGGTTGATGGCTACACCTTC.

The chain joins TRBV5-1 to TRBJ1-4, with 7 bases identical to TRBD1. J gave up 4 bases and V 4 bases, and 10 bases lay outside the gene matches. The CDR3 spans 16 residues. Germline lookup yields CDR1 SGHRS and CDR2 YFSETQ. CDR3 DNA: TGCGCCAGCAGCCCTCGAGGGGGCGAGGGTAATGAAAAACTGTTTTTT. Protein sequence: CASSPRGGEGNEKLFF.